A single sample gave rise to the 9 T cell receptor beta chains below, sequenced in a study of blood T cell repertoires in COVID-19 (dated by TCRdb to the early 2020s). The method behind the library was the immunoSEQ multiplex PCR assay. TCRdb provides this immuneACCESS table in a form limited to in-frame rearrangements. Some clones are lacking; in checked studies, under half of them reflect an unresolved V gene, and why the rest are absent is not known. The sample has roughly 200,000 clones on record, approximately 83% of them singletons. Approximately 4.8% of the sample goes to the ten largest clones. The sample was peripheral blood. Every receptor here comes from a man in his forties or fifties with active or convalescent COVID-19.

This chain joins TRBV5-1 and TRBJ2-1; 10 bases agree with TRBD2. CDR3 length: 15 residues. Germline assignment: CDR1 SGHRS and CDR2 YFSETQ. Losses at the gene ends were 6 bases for V and 7 bases for J; bases not matched to a gene: 10. DNA of the CDR3: TGCGCCAGCAAGGGACTAGCGAAGGTTCTAAATGAGCAGTTCTTC. As protein: CASKGLAKVLNEQFF. The variable domain in full, completed from reference TRBV5-1 and TRBJ2-1, reads KAGVTQTPRYLIKTRGQQVTLSCSPISGHRSVSWYQQTPGQGLQFLFEYFSETQRNKGNFPGRFSGRQFSNSRSEMNVSTLELGDSALYLCASKGLAKVLNEQFFGPGTRLTVL.

DNA of the CDR3: TGCAGTGCTAGTGTCGTGCAGTTTACTAATGAAAAACTGTTTTTT. Its protein is CSASVVQFTNEKLFF. V gene TRBV20-1 combines with J gene TRBJ1-4; the D is unclear. Germline V CDR1 and CDR2: DFQATT, SNEGSKA (reference sequence). The CDR3 spans 15 residues. Trimming took off 3 bases at V and 2 bases at J, with 13 bases between the two ends.

This CDR3 reads CASSFSGTGPYEQYF. The CDR3 DNA is TGTGCCAGCAGTTTCTCCGGGACAGGTCCCTACGAGCAGTACTTC. The chain joins TRBV27 to TRBJ2-7; TRBD1 matches 8 bases. The V gene end was trimmed by 3 bases and the J gene end by 2 bases; junction bases not matched to a gene: 6. The CDR3 has 15 amino acids. Per germline, CDR1 MNHEY and CDR2 SMNVEV (reference sequence).

The CDR3 sequence is CASSYGPAGNQPQHF. The CDR3 DNA reads TGTGCCAGCAGTTACGGTCCCGCGGGCAATCAGCCCCAGCATTTT. The gene calls are TRBV6-5 and TRBJ1-5; unclear D gene. Germline CDR1 MNHEY, CDR2 SVGAGI. The CDR3 spans 15 residues. V was clipped by 2 bases and J by 2 bases, with 10 bases between them.

The chain carries TRBV2 and TRBJ2-7; 15 bases line up with TRBD2. The V gene end was trimmed by 6 bases and the J gene end by 5 bases; junction bases not matched to a gene: 5. Germline loops: CDR1 SNHLY, CDR2 FYNNEI. The CDR3 runs to 15 residues. CDR3 sequence: CASRPGLAGGDEQYF. CDR3 bases: TGTGCCAGCAGGCCCGGACTAGCGGGAGGGGACGAGCAGTACTTC.

The rearrangement links TRBV30 to TRBJ1-3; 7 positions match TRBD1. CDR3 size: 15 residues. CDR1 is GTSNPN and CDR2 is SVGIG in the germline V gene (reference sequence). Germline trimming cut 5 bases from V and 4 bases from J; bases unmatched to any gene: 11. CDR3 amino acids: CAWGIHAGGGNTIYF. CDR3 bases: TGTGCCTGGGGTATCCACGCAGGGGGGGGAAACACCATATATTTT.

The chain carries TRBV9 and TRBJ2-2; 8 bases fit TRBD2. J lost 3 bases, V lost 6 bases, and 7 bases had no gene match. The CDR3 runs 15 residues. Germline V gives CDR1 SGDLS, CDR2 YYNGEE. The CDR3 DNA reads as TGTGCCAGCACCTCCTTCGGGGGGGACACCGGGGAGCTGTTTTTT. This gives the protein CASTSFGGDTGELFF.

J is TRBJ2-3 and V is TRBV5-4, with 9 bases that match TRBD2. Trimming removed 1 base from V and 8 bases from J; junction bases left unmatched: 14. CDR3 length: 17 amino acids. CDR1 and CDR2 from the germline V gene are SGHNT and YYREEE (reference sequence). The CDR3, as DNA: TGTGCCAGCAGCTTGTTATTGGCGCGGGGGGGCCACGCTACGCAGTATTTT. Amino acids: CASSLLLARGGHATQYF.

The chain recombines TRBV6-1 with TRBJ2-7; 8 positions agree with TRBD1. The CDR3 extends over 15 amino acids. J was trimmed by 4 bases and V by 6 bases; bases with no gene match: 11. The germline CDR1 and CDR2 sequences are MNHNS and SASEGT. The CDR3 reads CASSHAGTGKYEQYF. The DNA for the CDR3 is TGTGCCAGCAGCCACGCCGGGACAGGCAAATACGAGCAGTACTTC.